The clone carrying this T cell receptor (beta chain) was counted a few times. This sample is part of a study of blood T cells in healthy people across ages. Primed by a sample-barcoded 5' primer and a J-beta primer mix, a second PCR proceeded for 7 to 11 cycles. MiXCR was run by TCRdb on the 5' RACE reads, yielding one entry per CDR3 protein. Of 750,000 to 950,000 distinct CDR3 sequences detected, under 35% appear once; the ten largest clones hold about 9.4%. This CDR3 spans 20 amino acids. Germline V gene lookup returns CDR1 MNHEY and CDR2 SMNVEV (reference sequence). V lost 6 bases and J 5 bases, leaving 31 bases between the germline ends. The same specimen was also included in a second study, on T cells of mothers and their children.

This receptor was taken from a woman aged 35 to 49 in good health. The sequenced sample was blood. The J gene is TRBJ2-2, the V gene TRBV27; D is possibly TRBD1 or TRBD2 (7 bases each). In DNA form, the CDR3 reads TGTGCCAGCAGACCCCGATTACGAGCCGAACAGGGGAGGGATACCGGGGAGCTGTTTTTT. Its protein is CASRPRLRAEQGRDTGELFF.